The 25 T cell receptor beta chains below were found in one sample sequenced in a study of blood T cell repertoires in COVID-19. The table came from immunoSEQ multiplex PCR; TCRdb's copy has only in-frame clones and leaves some out. The sample holds approximately 260,000 clones, around 83% seen once. Sequencing was done on a sample of peripheral blood. These receptors came from a man aged 18 to 35 with active or convalescent COVID-19.

This clone was recorded many times. The chain uses TRBV19 and TRBJ2-5; 7 nucleotides align to TRBD2. CDR3 length equals 17 residues. CDR1 is LNHDA and CDR2 is SQIVND in the germline V gene (reference sequence). J lost 5 bases, V lost 5 bases, and 17 bases had no gene match. CDR3: CASSGRVSTGVGETQYF. The CDR3 DNA sequence: TGTGCCAGTAGTGGGAGGGTTTCCACAGGCGTCGGGGAGACCCAGTACTTC.

The V call is TRBV5-4, the J call TRBJ2-7; TRBD2 matches 9 bases. The CDR3 is 15 residues long. Germline V gene data show CDR1 as SGHNT and CDR2 as YYREEE (reference sequence). The V and J ends lost 1 base and 5 bases, in that order; junction bases with no gene match: 7. The CDR3 loop is CASSLLVAGVNEQYF. CDR3 sequence (DNA): TGTGCCAGCAGCTTGTTGGTAGCGGGAGTTAACGAGCAGTACTTC.

This chain connects TRBV7-2 to TRBJ2-7, with 9 bases identical to TRBD1. Looked up from germline, CDR1 is SGHTA and CDR2 is FQGNSA. After removal of 7 bases from V and 4 bases from J, the junction contained 11 bases not matched to a gene. The CDR3 has 15 residues. The CDR3 spells CASTQQGTGTYEQYF. CDR3 in DNA: TGTGCCAGCACCCAGCAAGGGACAGGGACGTACGAGCAGTACTTC.

The V and J genes are TRBV27 and TRBJ2-7; 7 bases map to TRBD1. Trimming took 10 bases from V and 1 from J; bases not matched to a gene: 16. Per the germline V gene, CDR1 is MNHEY and CDR2 is SMNVEV (reference sequence). There are 16 residues in the CDR3. The CDR3 region is CATANPRQGASYEQYF. The CDR3 bases are TGTGCCACCGCAAACCCGAGACAGGGTGCGTCCTACGAGCAGTACTTC.

The rearrangement links TRBV7-2 to TRBJ2-7; D is undetermined. Germline loops: CDR1 SGHTA, CDR2 FQGNSA. Trimming shortened V by 2 bases and J by 2 bases, and 13 bases separated the two germline ends. The CDR3 length is 15 residues. CDR3 region: CASSLLVGGAYEQYF. Written as DNA, the CDR3 is TGTGCCAGCAGCTTACTGGTTGGCGGTGCCTACGAGCAGTACTTC.

The chain is built from TRBV25-1 and TRBJ1-5; no clear D. Germline V lookup: CDR1 MGHDK, CDR2 SYGVNS. There are 12 residues in the CDR3. The V and J ends lost 4 bases and 5 bases respectively, with 6 bases between them. The CDR3 DNA is TGTGCCAGCAGTGCCCCAGATCAGCCCCAGCATTTT. Residues: CASSAPDQPQHF.

The chain has TRBV2 and TRBJ2-1, with TRBD2 matching 9 bases. CDR1 and CDR2 (germline): SNHLY, FYNNEI. This CDR3 has 13 amino acids. V dropped 8 bases and J dropped 5; count of bases not matched to a gene: 4. The CDR3 is CASWASGDNEQFF. The CDR3 nucleotides are TGTGCCAGCTGGGCTAGCGGGGACAATGAGCAGTTCTTC.

This rearrangement joins TRBV12-3 or TRBV12-4 to TRBJ2-2, with D perhaps matching TRBD2 (5 bases). V was shortened by 7 bases and J by 6 bases, with 9 bases between the two germline ends. This CDR3 has 12 residues. The CDR3 DNA reads as TGTGCCAGCACACAGCGGCCCGGGGAGCTGTTTTTT. It encodes CASTQRPGELFF.

This clone was picked up one time. The chain couples TRBV3-1 (or the pseudogene TRBV3-2) to TRBJ2-1; the match to TRBD1 covers 7 bases. The germline V gene has CDR1 LGHDT and CDR2 YNNKEL (reference sequence). CDR3 length equals 17 residues. V shed 0 bases and J 7 bases; nucleotides not matched to a gene: 12. CDR3 amino acids: CASSQDTRGPVVNEQFF. In DNA, the CDR3 is TGTGCCAGCAGCCAAGATACGAGGGGGCCAGTTGTGAATGAGCAGTTCTTC.

The rearrangement joins TRBV7-8 to TRBJ1-2; D is unclear. The germline gives CDR1 SGHVS, CDR2 FQNEAQ. The CDR3 is 13 residues long. V lost 6 bases, J lost 8 bases, and 16 bases lay in between. CDR3 loop: CASRPNREKGYTF. CDR3 DNA: TGTGCCAGCAGACCAAATCGGGAGAAGGGCTACACCTTC.

The chain employs TRBV6-1 and TRBJ1-6; TRBD1 is a possible D gene (5 bases). This CDR3 has 14 amino acids. The V end was cut by 1 base, the J end by 7 bases, with 8 bases between. Germline V gives CDR1 MNHNS, CDR2 SASEGT. CDR3 sequence: CASSEGDFNSPLHF. For the CDR3, the DNA is TGTGCCAGCAGTGAAGGGGACTTCAATTCACCCCTCCACTTT.

The chain carries TRBV3-1 (or the pseudogene TRBV3-2) and TRBJ1-2; TRBD1 is a possible D gene (6 bases). Trimming shortened V by 8 bases and J by 7 bases, and 14 bases separated the two germline ends. The germline CDR1 and CDR2 sequences are LGHDT and YNNKEL (reference sequence). The CDR3 contains 12 residues. The DNA of the CDR3 is TGTGCCAGCGACAAACAGGGTAGTGGCTACACCTTC. Protein: CASDKQGSGYTF.

The V and J genes are TRBV9 and TRBJ2-2; tentative D call: TRBD2 (6 bases). CDR1 is SGDLS and CDR2 is YYNGEE in the germline V gene. Trimming shortened V by 4 bases and J by 6 bases, and 13 bases separated the two germline ends. CDR3 size: 14 residues. The chain's CDR3 is CASSTWDSSGELFF. CDR3 DNA: TGTGCCAGCAGCACGTGGGACTCCTCCGGGGAGCTGTTTTTT.

This chain joins TRBV28 and TRBJ1-5, with D perhaps matching TRBD1 (5 bases). The CDR3 length is 16 residues. Germline V lookup: CDR1 MDHEN, CDR2 SYDVKM. V shed 3 bases and J shed 4 bases, with 16 bases lying between them. CDR3 DNA sequence: TGTGCCAGCAGTTTGTATCAGGAGGGACCTAATCAGCCCCAGCATTTT. The encoded protein is CASSLYQEGPNQPQHF.

This sequence joins TRBV5-1 and TRBJ2-7, with D unclear. Germline V CDR1 and CDR2: SGHRS, YFSETQ. V was shortened by 4 bases and J by 2 bases, with 13 bases between the two germline ends. This CDR3 spans 14 amino acids. The CDR3 region has the DNA TGCGCCAGCAGCAGTCAGGAAACCGCCTACGAGCAGTACTTC. Residues: CASSSQETAYEQYF. The complete variable domain, with remaining parts taken from reference TRBV5-1 and TRBJ2-7, reads KAGVTQTPRYLIKTRGQQVTLSCSPISGHRSVSWYQQTPGQGLQFLFEYFSETQRNKGNFPGRFSGRQFSNSRSEMNVSTLELGDSALYLCASSSQETAYEQYFGPGTRLTVT.

This clone has just one count. The chain uses TRBV27 and TRBJ2-7; 8 nucleotides line up with TRBD1. V gave up 9 bases and J gave up 2 bases; unmatched junction bases: 12. Looked up from germline, CDR1 is MNHEY and CDR2 is SMNVEV (reference sequence). The CDR3 extends over 15 amino acids. The CDR3 reads CARVGQVLNTYEQYF. The CDR3 DNA reads as TGTGCCAGGGTGGGACAGGTCCTTAATACCTACGAGCAGTACTTC.

The chain combines TRBV6-5 with TRBJ1-2, with 9 nucleotides matching TRBD1. Germline-derived CDR1 and CDR2 are MNHEY and SVGAGI. The J segment lost 4 bases and the V segment lost 5 bases, leaving 8 bases of the junction unmatched. The CDR3 consists of 15 residues. The CDR3 sequence is CASSPPGQGSYGYTF. CDR3 DNA sequence: TGTGCCAGCAGTCCACCCGGACAGGGGTCCTATGGCTACACCTTC.

This clone was seen a few times. J is TRBJ1-2 and V is TRBV5-6, with no clear D. The V and J ends lost 4 bases and 4 bases respectively, with 17 bases between them. The V gene's germline CDR1 is SGHDT and CDR2 YYEEEE. There are 15 residues in the CDR3. CDR3 bases: TGTGCCAGCAGCCTTATCGGGTGGTCCTCCTATGGCTACACCTTC. This encodes CASSLIGWSSYGYTF.

There are many counts of this clone. This chain uses TRBV4-1 with TRBJ1-2; D gene ambiguous. Germline lookup yields CDR1 MGHRA and CDR2 YSYEKL. This CDR3 has 17 residues. V dropped 0 bases and J dropped 4 bases, with 18 bases sitting between them. For the CDR3, the DNA is TGCGCCAGCAGCCAAGAAAGAGGGAGAGGGAGGAGCTATGGCTACACCTTC. Amino acids: CASSQERGRGRSYGYTF.

The J gene is TRBJ2-1, the V gene TRBV7-2; D is undetermined. V shed 3 bases and J shed 5 bases, with 14 bases lying between them. The germline CDR1 and CDR2 sequences are SGHTA and FQGNSA. The CDR3 runs to 15 residues. The CDR3 bases are TGTGCCAGCAGCTTGTTCTATGGCGGTCACAATGAGCAGTTCTTC. Translation gives CASSLFYGGHNEQFF.

The rearrangement uses TRBV2 and TRBJ2-1; 9 nucleotides line up with TRBD2. J was trimmed by 4 bases and V by 8 bases; bases with no gene match: 12. This CDR3 has 16 residues. Germline lookup yields CDR1 SNHLY and CDR2 FYNNEI. Here the CDR3 DNA reads TGTGCCAGCCAGGGGGGCCCTAGCGGGGTATACAATGAGCAGTTCTTC. Translation: CASQGGPSGVYNEQFF.

This chain uses TRBV4-1 with TRBJ1-5, with D possibly TRBD1 on 5 matching bases. The germline V and J ends were trimmed by 2 bases and 7 bases, with 12 bases remaining between them. The CDR3 contains 14 residues. Germline V gives CDR1 MGHRA, CDR2 YSYEKL. CDR3 sequence: CASSQIGELQPQHF. Here the CDR3 DNA reads TGCGCCAGCAGCCAAATAGGGGAACTCCAGCCCCAGCATTTT.

This clone was detected only a few times. The rearrangement uses TRBV7-2 and TRBJ2-2, with D perhaps TRBD1 (6 bases). The length of the CDR3 is 14 residues. V dropped 5 bases and J dropped 3 bases, with 10 bases sitting between them. Germline CDR1 and CDR2: SGHTA and FQGNSA. CDR3 amino acids: CASSTYRDTGELFF. The CDR3 DNA is TGTGCCAGCAGCACCTACAGGGACACCGGGGAGCTGTTTTTT. Looking up the rest from reference TRBV7-2 and TRBJ2-2 gives the full variable domain: GAGVSQSPSNKVTEKGKDVELRCDPISGHTALYWYRQSLGQGLEFLIYFQGNSAPDKSGLPSDRFSAERTGGSVSTLTIQRTQQEDSAVYLCASSTYRDTGELFFGEGSRLTVL.

The chain links TRBV11-1 to TRBJ1-1; no clear D. Germline lookup yields CDR1 SGHAT and CDR2 FQDESV (reference sequence). The CDR3 spans 14 residues. V lost 3 bases and J lost 0, with 8 bases in between. CDR3 bases: TGTGCCAGCAGCTTGGAGGGTCTGAACACTGAAGCTTTCTTT. This sequence encodes CASSLEGLNTEAFF.

The rearrangement uses TRBV4-3 and TRBJ2-7; possible D gene TRBD2, 5 bases. Germline V gives CDR1 LGHNA, CDR2 YSLEER. The germline V and J ends were trimmed by 0 bases and 0 bases, with 9 bases remaining between them. This CDR3 is built from 15 residues. CDR3 nucleotides: TGCGCCAGCAGCCAAGAAAGGACTGCCTCCTACGAGCAGTACTTC. Translated: CASSQERTASYEQYF.